A single sample is the source of the 7 T cell receptor beta chains below, sequenced in a study of graft-versus-host responses after intestinal transplantation. Their cognate antigens are unknown. Only in-frame clones appear in the TCRdb table, and some are missing; sequencing was by immunoSEQ multiplex PCR. The sample lists approximately 130,000 clones; around nine tenths were seen once. This sample comprised unstimulated CD4+ T cells sorted from spleen or lymph node cells, obtained before intestinal transplant. Source of these receptors: a human donor who received an intestinal transplant.

This chain joins TRBV5-4 and TRBJ1-4; D might be TRBD1 (5 bases). V was shortened by 4 bases and J by 5 bases, with 15 bases between the two germline ends. Germline V gene data show CDR1 as SGHNT and CDR2 as YYREEE (reference sequence). The CDR3 covers 15 residues. CDR3 nucleotides: TGTGCCAGCAGCCCATCAGGGTTAGGAAATGAAAAACTGTTTTTT. As protein: CASSPSGLGNEKLFF.

The chain uses TRBV6-1 and TRBJ1-5, with D uncertain. The germline V and J ends were trimmed by 3 bases and 0 bases, with 3 bases remaining between them. CDR1 is MNHNS, CDR2 SASEGT, per germline. The CDR3 is 13 amino acids. CDR3 protein: CASSEGSNQPQHF. The CDR3 DNA is TGTGCCAGCAGTGAGGGTAGCAATCAGCCCCAGCATTTT.

This clone was detected only a few times. The V and J genes are TRBV12-5 and TRBJ1-6; D uncertain. The CDR3 is made up of 14 amino acids. V lost 2 bases and J 10 bases, leaving 12 bases between the germline ends. Germline V gene lookup returns CDR1 LGHNT and CDR2 FRNRAP. CDR3: CASGLFSLGSPLHF. The CDR3, as DNA: TGTGCTAGTGGTTTGTTCTCCCTGGGGTCACCCCTCCACTTT.

The chain recombines TRBV15 with TRBJ2-3; possibly TRBD2 for D (5 bases). Germline CDR1 is LNHNV and CDR2 is YYDKDF (reference sequence). The ends were cut back, 3 bases at V and 6 bases at J, with 16 bases in the middle. CDR3 size: 15 residues. This CDR3 is CATSSRGPGLDTQYF. In DNA form, the CDR3 reads TGTGCCACCAGCAGCCGCGGGCCGGGGTTGGATACGCAGTATTTT.

The chain carries TRBV7-9 and TRBJ1-1; 8 nucleotides line up with TRBD1. The CDR3 length is 13 residues. Germline V gene lookup returns CDR1 SEHNR and CDR2 FQNEAQ (reference sequence). The V gene end was trimmed by 10 bases and the J gene end by 0 bases; junction bases not matched to a gene: 4. The CDR3 DNA reads TGTGCCACTGGGACAGGACTGAACACTGAAGCTTTCTTT. Protein: CATGTGLNTEAFF.

The V call is TRBV5-1, the J call TRBJ1-1; D is undetermined. CDR3 length: 14 residues. The V and J ends lost 1 base and 1 base respectively, with 8 bases between them. In germline, CDR1 is SGHRS, CDR2 YFSETQ. CDR3 sequence: CASSLYGQNTEAFF. The DNA for the CDR3 is TGCGCCAGCAGCTTGTATGGCCAGAACACTGAAGCTTTCTTT.

The chain recombines TRBV7-6 with TRBJ1-1, with unresolved D. Trimming removed 2 bases from V and 0 bases from J, with 1 base in between. The CDR3 has 12 amino acids. CDR1 is SGHVS and CDR2 is FNYEAQ in the germline V gene. The CDR3 nucleotides are TGTGCCAGCAGCTTACTGAACACTGAAGCTTTCTTT. Protein sequence: CASSLLNTEAFF.